The 7 T cell receptor beta chains given below trace back to one sample, sequenced in a study of cytomegalovirus exposure and HLA in healthy donors. Both 60 Vbeta primers and 13 Jbeta primers went into the PCR. Libraries were prepared by immunoSEQ multiplex PCR; TCRdb keeps only in-frame clonotypes and omits some of them. Among roughly 160,000 clones listed, roughly 77% were seen once. The sample taken for sequencing was PBMCs. Receptors were obtained from a man in his fifties in good health and CMV-seropositive.

V gene TRBV2 combines with J gene TRBJ1-2; D might be TRBD1 (5 bases). Germline assignment: CDR1 SNHLY and CDR2 FYNNEI. The CDR3 is 11 amino acids. Trimming removed 8 bases from V and 14 bases from J, with 18 bases in between. The CDR3 nucleotides read TGTGCCAGCGGGACCCACCTGGGGGGTACCTTC. Its protein product is CASGTHLGGTF.

The chain couples TRBV5-1 to TRBJ2-7; TRBD1 aligns across 9 bases. Per germline, CDR1 SGHRS and CDR2 YFSETQ. This CDR3 has 13 residues. J gave up 6 bases and V 7 bases, and 8 bases lay outside the gene matches. The CDR3 region is CASRPQGALEQYF. CDR3 nucleotide sequence: TGCGCCAGCCGGCCACAGGGGGCACTCGAGCAGTACTTC.

V gene TRBV9 combines with J gene TRBJ2-3, with TRBD2 matching 7 bases. The CDR3 consists of 14 residues. V dropped 3 bases and J dropped 0; count of bases not matched to a gene: 1. Germline assignment: CDR1 SGDLS and CDR2 YYNGEE. The CDR3 DNA follows: TGTGCCAGCAGCGCGGGGGGAAGCACAGATACGCAGTATTTT. It yields the protein CASSAGGSTDTQYF.

This clone was seen once. The gene calls are TRBV18 and TRBJ1-1; 9 bases fit TRBD1. Germline V gene data show CDR1 as KGHSH and CDR2 as LQKENI. V shed 3 bases and J 5 bases; nucleotides not matched to a gene: 10. The CDR3 is 16 amino acids. The CDR3 region is CASSPLQPGQGTEAFF. CDR3 in DNA: TGTGCCAGCTCACCCCTACAGCCGGGACAGGGAACTGAAGCTTTCTTT. Supplemented by reference TRBV18 and TRBJ1-1, the full variable domain reads NAGVMQNPRHLVRRRGQEARLRCSPMKGHSHVYWYRQLPEEGLKFMVYLQKENIIDESGMPKERFSAEFPKEGPSILRIQQVVRGDSAAYFCASSPLQPGQGTEAFFGQGTRLTVV.

The CDR3 region is CASSQDPGLPQHF. The CDR3 DNA reads as TGCGCCAGCAGCCAAGATCCGGGTCTGCCCCAGCATTTT. The chain recombines TRBV4-3 with TRBJ1-5; no definite D call. Trimming removed 0 bases from V and 9 bases from J, with 9 bases in between. CDR3 length equals 13 residues. Germline V gene lookup returns CDR1 LGHNA and CDR2 YSLEER.

The rearrangement links TRBV28 to TRBJ2-5; 8 bases match TRBD2. With 8 bases clipped from V and 5 bases from J, the junction kept 4 bases outside the gene matches. This CDR3 spans 12 amino acids. Germline lookup yields CDR1 MDHEN and CDR2 SYDVKM. Here the CDR3 reads CASRAGVETQYF. DNA of the CDR3: TGTGCCAGCCGAGCGGGGGTGGAGACCCAGTACTTC.

The sample holds a few counts of this clone. The CDR3 loop is CASSDSGHQPQHF. In nucleotides, the CDR3 is TGTGCCAGCAGTGACTCCGGTCACCAGCCCCAGCATTTT. V and J are TRBV6-1 and TRBJ1-5; D is unresolved. Germline CDR1 MNHNS, CDR2 SASEGT. The CDR3 sequence is 13 residues long. V dropped 3 bases and J dropped 7 bases, with 10 bases sitting between them.